This record looks at one TCR beta chain sequence and its context. One end of the junction varies from germline; a read error may be responsible. The data were obtained in a study of blood T cells in healthy people across ages. Russia was home to the donors, healthy Caucasian individuals aged about 6 to 90. Alongside a J-beta primer mix, a sample-barcoded 5' primer served in a second PCR lasting about 7 to 12 cycles. One entry per CDR3 protein, called by TCRdb with MiXCR from the 5' RACE reads. Seen here are some 900,000 distinct CDR3 sequences, around 49% observed once, and the top ten hold about an eighth. Per the germline V gene, CDR1 is SQVTM and CDR2 is ANQGSEA. CDR3 size: 13 residues.

This clonotype originated in a man under 40 in good health. V and J are TRBV29-1 and TRBJ2-4; 7 bases map to TRBD1. Source material: blood. CDR3 sequence (DNA): TGCAGTGTTGAGGGACAGGCCAAAAACATTCAGTACTTC. Residues: CSVEGQAKNIQYF.